The TCR beta chain described here comes from a study of Ad26.COV2.S vaccination and SARS-CoV-2 variants. Looking at the study overall: Intramuscular Ad26.COV2.S at 5x10^10 or 1x10^11 viral particles.

Data came from immunoSEQ multiplex PCR; TCRdb stores just in-frame clones and leaves some out. The table lists roughly 420,000 clones, roughly 87% of them singletons. The CDR3 is 17 residues long. Per the germline V gene, CDR1 is LGHNA and CDR2 is YNFKEQ. The J segment lost 8 bases and the V segment lost 0 bases, leaving 12 bases of the junction unmatched. Sample treatment: about 20 received Ad26.COV2.S at low or high dose, single or two shots; several received placebo; per-sample allocation not given. Following the first vaccine or placebo injection, samples were taken on day 63. The material was peripheral blood, obtained in a trial of Ad26.COV2.S vaccine versus placebo. The rearrangement joins TRBV4-2 to TRBJ1-2, with 10 bases that match TRBD1. This sequence was found in a person between 18 and 59 years old who received the Ad26.COV2.S COVID-19 vaccine or a placebo. CDR3 sequence reads: CASSQDPGQGRVRGYTF. CDR3 in DNA: TGTGCCAGCAGCCAAGATCCGGGACAGGGGAGGGTGAGAGGCTACACCTTC.